What follows describes a single TCR beta chain. Germline lookup yields CDR1 LGHNA and CDR2 YNFKEQ. The CDR3 totals 15 residues. V lost 3 bases and J lost 4; bases outside the gene matches: 7. These data come from a study of OX40 agonist ivuxolimab in advanced cancers. TCRdb's table, derived via immunoSEQ multiplex PCR, lists solely in-frame clones and lacks some. The table lists over 30,000 clones, about four fifths of them singletons. The input for sequencing was CD4+ or CD8+ T cells sorted from blood, taken in a trial of the OX40 agonist ivuxolimab. This clonotype was obtained from an adult with an advanced solid tumor such as melanoma, head and neck, liver or kidney cancer. This chain joins TRBV4-2 and TRBJ2-5; TRBD1 matches 8 bases. In DNA, the CDR3 is TGTGCCAGCAGCCACAAGGACAGGGAAGCAGAGACCCAGTACTTC. Amino acids: CASSHKDREAETQYF.